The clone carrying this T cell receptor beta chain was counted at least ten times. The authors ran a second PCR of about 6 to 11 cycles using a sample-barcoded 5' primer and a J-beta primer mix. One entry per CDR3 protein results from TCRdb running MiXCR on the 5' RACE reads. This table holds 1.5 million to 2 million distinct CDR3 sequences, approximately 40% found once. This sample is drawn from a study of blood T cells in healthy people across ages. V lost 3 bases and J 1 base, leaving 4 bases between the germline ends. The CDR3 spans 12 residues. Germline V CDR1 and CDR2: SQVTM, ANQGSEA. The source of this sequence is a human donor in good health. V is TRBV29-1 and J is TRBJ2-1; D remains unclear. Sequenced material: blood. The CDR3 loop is CSVDSSYNEQFF. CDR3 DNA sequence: TGCAGCGTTGACAGTTCCTACAATGAGCAGTTCTTC.